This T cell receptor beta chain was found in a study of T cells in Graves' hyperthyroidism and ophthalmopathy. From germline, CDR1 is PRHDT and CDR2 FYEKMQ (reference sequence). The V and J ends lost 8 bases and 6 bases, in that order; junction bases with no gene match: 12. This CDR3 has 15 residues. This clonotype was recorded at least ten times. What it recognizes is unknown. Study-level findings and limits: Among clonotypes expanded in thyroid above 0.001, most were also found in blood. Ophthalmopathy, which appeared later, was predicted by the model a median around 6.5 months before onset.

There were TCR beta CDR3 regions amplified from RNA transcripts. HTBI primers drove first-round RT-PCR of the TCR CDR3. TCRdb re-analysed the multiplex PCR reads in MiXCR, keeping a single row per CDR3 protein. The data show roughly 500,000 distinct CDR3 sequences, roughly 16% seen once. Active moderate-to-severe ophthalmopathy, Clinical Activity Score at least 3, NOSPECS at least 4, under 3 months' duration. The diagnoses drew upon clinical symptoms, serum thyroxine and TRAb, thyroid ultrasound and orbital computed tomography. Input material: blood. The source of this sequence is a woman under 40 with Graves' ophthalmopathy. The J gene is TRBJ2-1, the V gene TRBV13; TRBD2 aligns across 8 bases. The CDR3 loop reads CASLEAGDGANEQFF. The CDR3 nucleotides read TGTGCCAGCTTGGAAGCGGGAGACGGGGCCAATGAGCAGTTCTTC.